This entry describes one T cell receptor (beta chain). Libraries were prepared by immunoSEQ multiplex PCR; TCRdb keeps only in-frame clonotypes and omits some of them. Of 300,000 to 450,000 clones in the sample, about 85% are singletons; the top ten hold approximately 3.6%. The CDR3 is made up of 15 amino acids. Trimming removed 5 bases from V and 4 bases from J, with 14 bases in between. Germline CDR1 MDHEN, CDR2 SYDVKM. This sample stems from a study of blood T cell repertoires in COVID-19. Study-level background: Material from acute and convalescent COVID-19 was sourced from the United States, Italy and Spain. Sources were T cells, B-cell-depleted T cells, or PBMCs; the material itself was cDNA or gDNA.

This chain uses TRBV28 with TRBJ1-4; D possibly corresponds to TRBD1 (5 bases). The clonotype comes from a woman aged 18-29 years with acute or convalescent COVID-19. Sequenced input: peripheral blood. The CDR3 bases are TGTGCCAGCAGTCCCCGACAGTGGCTTAATGAAAAACTGTTTTTT. It specifies CASSPRQWLNEKLFF.